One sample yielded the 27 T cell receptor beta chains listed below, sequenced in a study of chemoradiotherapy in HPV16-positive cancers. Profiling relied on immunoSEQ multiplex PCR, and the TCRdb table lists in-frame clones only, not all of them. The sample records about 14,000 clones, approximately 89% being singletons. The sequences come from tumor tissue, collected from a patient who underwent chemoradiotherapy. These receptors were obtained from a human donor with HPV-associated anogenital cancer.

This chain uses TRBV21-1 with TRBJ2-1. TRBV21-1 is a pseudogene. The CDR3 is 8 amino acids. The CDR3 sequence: CASMGEFF. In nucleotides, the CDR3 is TGTGCCAGCATGGGGGAGTTCTTC.

DNA for the CDR3: TGTGCCAGCAGCCAAGAATTGGGCCTGAATGAAAAACTGTTTTTT. Translation gives CASSQELGLNEKLFF. The chain couples TRBV4-2 to TRBJ1-4; D remains unclear. CDR3 length equals 15 residues. V lost 0 bases, J lost 5 bases, and 10 bases lay in between. Germline V CDR1 and CDR2: LGHNA, YNFKEQ.

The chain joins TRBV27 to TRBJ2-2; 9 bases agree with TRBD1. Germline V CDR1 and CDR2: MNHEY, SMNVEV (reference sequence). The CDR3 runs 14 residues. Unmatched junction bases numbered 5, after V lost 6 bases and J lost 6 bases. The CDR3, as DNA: TGTGCCAGCAGGCGGGGACAGGGTTCCGGGGAGCTGTTTTTT. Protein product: CASRRGQGSGELFF.

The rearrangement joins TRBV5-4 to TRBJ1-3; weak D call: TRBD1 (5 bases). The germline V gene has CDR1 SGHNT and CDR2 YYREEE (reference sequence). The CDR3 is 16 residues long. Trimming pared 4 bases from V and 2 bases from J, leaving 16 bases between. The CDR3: CASSTGLQGAGNTIYF. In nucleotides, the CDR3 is TGTGCCAGCAGCACCGGGCTTCAGGGCGCTGGAAACACCATATATTTT.

CDR3 region: CASSIGQGAPYEQYF. As DNA, the CDR3 is TGTGCCAGCAGCATAGGACAGGGGGCACCCTACGAGCAGTACTTC. The V call is TRBV11-3, the J call TRBJ2-7; 11 bases fit TRBD1. J gave up 2 bases and V 5 bases, and 5 bases lay outside the gene matches. This CDR3 is built from 15 residues. Germline V gene lookup returns CDR1 SGHNT and CDR2 YENEEA.

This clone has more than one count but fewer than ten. The CDR3 spells CASSFSGNHYNEQFF. The CDR3 DNA reads TGTGCCAGCAGCTTTAGCGGGAACCACTACAATGAGCAGTTCTTC. This rearrangement joins TRBV11-1 to TRBJ2-1, with 8 bases lining up with TRBD2. The CDR3 runs 15 residues. The germline V gene encodes CDR1 SGHAT and CDR2 FQDESV (reference sequence). V lost 3 bases to trimming and J lost 3 bases; unmatched junction nucleotides: 4.

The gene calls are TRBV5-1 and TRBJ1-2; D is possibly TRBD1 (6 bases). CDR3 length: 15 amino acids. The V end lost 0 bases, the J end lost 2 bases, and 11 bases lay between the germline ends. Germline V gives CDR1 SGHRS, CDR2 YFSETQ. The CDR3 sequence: CASSLVAGGNYGYTF. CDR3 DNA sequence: TGCGCCAGCAGCTTGGTCGCCGGGGGCAACTATGGCTACACCTTC.

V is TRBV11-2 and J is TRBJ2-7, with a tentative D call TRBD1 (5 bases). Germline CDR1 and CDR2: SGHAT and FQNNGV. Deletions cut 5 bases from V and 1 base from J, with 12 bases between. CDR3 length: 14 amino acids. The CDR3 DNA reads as TGTGCCAGCAGCCTGGACACCCTATCCTACGAGCAGTACTTC. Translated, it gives CASSLDTLSYEQYF.

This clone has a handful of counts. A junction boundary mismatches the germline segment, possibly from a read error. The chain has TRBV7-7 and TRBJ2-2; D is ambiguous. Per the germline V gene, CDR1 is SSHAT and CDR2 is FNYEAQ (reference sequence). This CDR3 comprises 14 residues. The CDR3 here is CASSLDINTGELFF. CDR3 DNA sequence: TGTGCTAGCAGCTTAGATATCAACACCGGGGAGCTGTTTTTT.

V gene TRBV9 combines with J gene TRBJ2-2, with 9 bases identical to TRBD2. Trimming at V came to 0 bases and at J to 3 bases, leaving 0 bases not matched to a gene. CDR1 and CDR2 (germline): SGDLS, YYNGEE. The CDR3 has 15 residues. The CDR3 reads CASSVGTSDTGELFF. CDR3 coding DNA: TGTGCCAGCAGCGTAGGGACTAGCGACACCGGGGAGCTGTTTTTT.

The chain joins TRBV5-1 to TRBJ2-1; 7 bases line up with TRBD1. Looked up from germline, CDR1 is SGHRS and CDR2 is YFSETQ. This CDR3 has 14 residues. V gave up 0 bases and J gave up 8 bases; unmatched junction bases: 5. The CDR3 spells CASSLGQGLDEQFF. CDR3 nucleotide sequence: TGCGCCAGCAGCTTGGGACAGGGTTTAGATGAGCAGTTCTTC. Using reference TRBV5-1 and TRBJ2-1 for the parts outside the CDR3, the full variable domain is KAGVTQTPRYLIKTRGQQVTLSCSPISGHRSVSWYQQTPGQGLQFLFEYFSETQRNKGNFPGRFSGRQFSNSRSEMNVSTLELGDSALYLCASSLGQGLDEQFFGPGTRLTVL.

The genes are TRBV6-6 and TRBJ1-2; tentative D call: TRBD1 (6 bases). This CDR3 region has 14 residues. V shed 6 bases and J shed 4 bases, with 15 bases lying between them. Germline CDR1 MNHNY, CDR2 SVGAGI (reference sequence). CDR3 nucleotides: TGTGCCAGCAGCTCAGGGGTTAGAGGCTATGGCTACACCTTC. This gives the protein CASSSGVRGYGYTF.

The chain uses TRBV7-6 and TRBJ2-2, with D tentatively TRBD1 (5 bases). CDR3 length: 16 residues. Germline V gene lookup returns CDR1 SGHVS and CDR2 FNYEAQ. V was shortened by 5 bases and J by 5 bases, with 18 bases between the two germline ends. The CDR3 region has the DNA TGTGCCAGCAGCCACCTCCTAGGGGTTTCTACCGGGGAGCTGTTTTTT. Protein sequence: CASSHLLGVSTGELFF.

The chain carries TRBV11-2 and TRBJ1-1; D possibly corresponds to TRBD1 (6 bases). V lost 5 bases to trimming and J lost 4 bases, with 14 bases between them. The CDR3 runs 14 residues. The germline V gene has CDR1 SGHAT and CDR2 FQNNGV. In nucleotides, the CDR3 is TGTGCCAGCAGCCCAAAGGGGGAGGTCACTGAAGCTTTCTTT. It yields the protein CASSPKGEVTEAFF.

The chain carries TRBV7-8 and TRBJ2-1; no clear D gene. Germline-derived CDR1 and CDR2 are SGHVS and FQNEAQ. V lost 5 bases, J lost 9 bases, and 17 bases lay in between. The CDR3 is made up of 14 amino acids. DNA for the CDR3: TGTGCCAGCAGCCAAATCTCGGAATTAAGTGAGCAGTTCTTC. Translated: CASSQISELSEQFF.

This CDR3 is CASSVPGNSYEQYF. CDR3 bases: TGTGCCAGCAGTGTCCCCGGGAATTCCTACGAGCAGTACTTC. The gene calls are TRBV2 and TRBJ2-7; D possibly corresponds to TRBD2 (5 bases). The V end was cut by 4 bases, the J end by 1 base, with 11 bases between. Germline V gene lookup returns CDR1 SNHLY and CDR2 FYNNEI. The CDR3 runs 14 residues.

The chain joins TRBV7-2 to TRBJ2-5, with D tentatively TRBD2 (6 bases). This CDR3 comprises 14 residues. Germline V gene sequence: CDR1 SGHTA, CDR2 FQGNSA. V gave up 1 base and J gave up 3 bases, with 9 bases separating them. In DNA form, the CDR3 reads TGTGCCAGCAGCTTAGTTGGAGGGGAAGAGACCCAGTACTTC. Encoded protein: CASSLVGGEETQYF.

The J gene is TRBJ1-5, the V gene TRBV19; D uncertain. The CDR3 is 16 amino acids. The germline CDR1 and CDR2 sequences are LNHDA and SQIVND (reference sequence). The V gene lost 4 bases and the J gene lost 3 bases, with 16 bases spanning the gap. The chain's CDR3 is CASSTYGGRDNQPQHF. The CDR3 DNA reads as TGTGCCAGTAGTACCTACGGCGGGAGGGACAATCAGCCCCAGCATTTT.

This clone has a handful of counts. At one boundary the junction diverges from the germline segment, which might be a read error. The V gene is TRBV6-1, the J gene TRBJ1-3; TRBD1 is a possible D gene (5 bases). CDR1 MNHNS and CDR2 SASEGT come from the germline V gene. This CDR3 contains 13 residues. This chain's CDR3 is CASRWGIQDTIYF. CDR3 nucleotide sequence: TGTGCGAGCAGGTGGGGGATTCAAGACACCATATATTTT.

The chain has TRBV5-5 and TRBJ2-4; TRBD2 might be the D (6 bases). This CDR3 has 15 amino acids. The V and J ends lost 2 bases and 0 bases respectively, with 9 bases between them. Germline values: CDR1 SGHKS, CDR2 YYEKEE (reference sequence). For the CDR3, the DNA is TGTGCCAGCAGCTTCGGGGGACTAGCCAAAAACATTCAGTACTTC. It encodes CASSFGGLAKNIQYF.

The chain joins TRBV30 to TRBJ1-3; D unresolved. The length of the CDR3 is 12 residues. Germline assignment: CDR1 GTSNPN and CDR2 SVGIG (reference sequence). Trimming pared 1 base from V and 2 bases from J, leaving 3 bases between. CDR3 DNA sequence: TGTGCCTGGAGTGGTCCTGGAAACACCATATATTTT. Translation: CAWSGPGNTIYF.

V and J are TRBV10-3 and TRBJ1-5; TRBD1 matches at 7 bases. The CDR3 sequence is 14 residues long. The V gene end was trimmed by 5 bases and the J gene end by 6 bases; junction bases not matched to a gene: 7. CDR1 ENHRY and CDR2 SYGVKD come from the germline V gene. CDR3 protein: CAISPDRAAQPQHF. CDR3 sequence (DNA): TGTGCCATCAGTCCCGACAGGGCGGCTCAGCCCCAGCATTTT.

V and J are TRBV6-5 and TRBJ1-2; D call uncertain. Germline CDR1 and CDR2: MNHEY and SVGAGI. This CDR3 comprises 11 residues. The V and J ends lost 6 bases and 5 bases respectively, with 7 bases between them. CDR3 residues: CASRGLYGYTF. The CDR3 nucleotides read TGTGCCAGCAGAGGGCTTTATGGCTACACCTTC.

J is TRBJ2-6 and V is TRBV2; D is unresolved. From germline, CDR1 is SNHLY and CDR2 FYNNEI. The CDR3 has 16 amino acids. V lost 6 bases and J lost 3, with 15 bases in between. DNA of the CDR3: TGTGCCAGCAGCGAGTCAGGTCTCTATGGGGCCAACGTCCTGACTTTC. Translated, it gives CASSESGLYGANVLTF.

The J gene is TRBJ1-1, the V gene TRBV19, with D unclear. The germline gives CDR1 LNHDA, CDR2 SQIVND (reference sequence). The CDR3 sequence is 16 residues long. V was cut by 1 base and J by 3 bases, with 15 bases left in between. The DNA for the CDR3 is TGTGCCAGTAGTATAGTTGGCACAACCTGGGACACTGAAGCTTTCTTT. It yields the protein CASSIVGTTWDTEAFF.

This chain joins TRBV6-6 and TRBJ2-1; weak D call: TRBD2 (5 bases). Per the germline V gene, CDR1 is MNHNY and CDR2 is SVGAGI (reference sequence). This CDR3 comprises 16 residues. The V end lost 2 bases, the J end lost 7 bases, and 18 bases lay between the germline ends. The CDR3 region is CASSYPSGGYGNEQFF. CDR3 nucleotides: TGTGCCAGCAGTTACCCTTCCGGAGGTTATGGGAATGAGCAGTTCTTC.

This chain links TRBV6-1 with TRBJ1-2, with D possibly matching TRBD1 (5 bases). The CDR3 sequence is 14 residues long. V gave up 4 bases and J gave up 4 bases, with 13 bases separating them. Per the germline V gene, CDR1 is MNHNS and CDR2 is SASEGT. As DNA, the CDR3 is TGTGCCAGCAGTGCGGCAGGGATTGGCTATGGCTACACCTTC. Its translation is CASSAAGIGYGYTF.